A selection of T cell receptor beta chains follows, all from one sample in a study of shared clonotypes between healthy human individuals. The assay was immunoSEQ multiplex PCR, and TCRdb's table has in-frame clones only and misses some. Of about 2,200,000 clones listed, about 92% are singletons. The sample comprised naive CD8+ T cells from PBMCs. The receptors shown here come from a man between 18 and 29 years old in good health. Some clones in this sample may be carry-over from other donors' samples. Each CDR3 is given with its conserved first and last residue. D genes are given only for firm matches. Part of the rows lack a size; the others show once, few, many or a class for expanded clones.

clone size	V gene	D gene	J gene	CDR3 DNA	CDR3 protein
.	TRBV27	TRBD2	TRBJ2-1	TGTGCCAGCAGCCCATTCGGGGGCGGGAGGGCTAATGAGCAGTTCTTC	CASSPFGGGRANEQFF
.	TRBV6-1	.	TRBJ1-1	TGTGCCAGCAGAGTCGGGAACACTGAAGCTTTCTTT	CASRVGNTEAFF
.	TRBV5-1	TRBD1	TRBJ1-2	TGCGCCAGCAGCTTGAACAGGGGGGCGTATGGCTACACCTTC	CASSLNRGAYGYTF
.	TRBV25-1	TRBD2	TRBJ2-7	TGTGCCACCGCCTCCCCGACTAGCGGGGCTTGGGGAGAGCAGTACTTC	CATASPTSGAWGEQYF
.	TRBV28	.	TRBJ1-1	TGTGCCAGCATCCAGGACGGGGGGAACACTGAAGCTTTCTTT	CASIQDGGNTEAFF
.	TRBV25-1	.	TRBJ2-1	.	CASSTSREGVYEQFF
.	TRBV4-1	TRBD1	TRBJ2-1	TGCGCCAGCAGCCAAGGGCCGACAGGGGTGGAACGTGAGCAGTTCTTC	CASSQGPTGVEREQFF
.	TRBV12-5	TRBD1	TRBJ1-1	TGTGCTAGTGCCCCGCCAGGGGGGGTCACTGAAGCTTTCTTT	CASAPPGGVTEAFF
.	TRBV5-1	.	TRBJ2-5	TGCGCCAGCAGCGCCGGACGTAGATACCAAGAGACCCAGTACTTC	CASSAGRRYQETQYF
.	TRBV2	TRBD2	TRBJ2-1	TGTGCCAGCAGTGAAAGCGGGGACTATCTTTATGAGCAGTTCTTC	CASSESGDYLYEQFF
.	TRBV11-2	.	TRBJ1-4	TGTGCCAGCAGCTTATGGACAGCAACTAATGAAAAACTGTTTTTT	CASSLWTATNEKLFF
.	TRBV2	TRBD2	TRBJ2-5	TGTGCCAGCAGTCCGCTGTTAGCGGGGCCTCACCAAGAGACCCAGTACTTC	CASSPLLAGPHQETQYF
.	TRBV19	.	TRBJ1-3	TGTGCCAGTAGAGGCGTCGACTCTGGAAACACCATATATTTT	CASRGVDSGNTIYF
.	TRBV7-9	.	TRBJ2-7	TGTGCCAGCAGCTTAGGACCTGGCGAGCAGTACTTC	CASSLGPGEQYF
.	TRBV4-2	.	TRBJ1-1	TGTGCCAGCAGCCTTGGCGGGGAGGGTAGGGACACTGAAGCTTTCTTT	CASSLGGEGRDTEAFF
.	TRBV19	TRBD1	TRBJ2-2	TGTGCCAGTAGTATTTGGCAGGGGGAGTCCGGGGAGCTGTTTTTT	CASSIWQGESGELFF
few	TRBV28	.	TRBJ1-5	TGTGCCAGCAGTCCGACGGATAGCAATCAGCCCCAGCATTTT	CASSPTDSNQPQHF
.	TRBV7-9	TRBD1	TRBJ1-1	TGTGCCACATGGGAGGGGGCGCGTATGAGTAGCACTGAAGCTTTCTTT	CATWEGARMSSTEAFF
.	TRBV15	TRBD1	TRBJ1-4	TGTGCCACCAGCAGCCACGGGGAGGGGACAGGGTACGAAAAACTGTTTTTT	CATSSHGEGTGYEKLFF
.	TRBV6-1	.	TRBJ1-1	TGTGCCAGCAGCTGGGACTCCTTGGGGGGCACTGAAGCTTTCTTT	CASSWDSLGGTEAFF
.	TRBV19	.	TRBJ2-1	TGTGCCAGTAGTATAGGGGGCGGGTTCACTTACAATGAGCAGTTCTTC	CASSIGGGFTYNEQFF
.	TRBV2	.	TRBJ1-3	TGTGCCAGCAGTGAAGGTGAGGGGACTGGAAACACCATATATTTT	CASSEGEGTGNTIYF
.	TRBV21-1	.	TRBJ1-6	TGTGCCAGCAGCAAAGTGGCACACTACCCAGTAATCAATTCACCCCTCCACTTT	CASSKVAHYPVINSPLHF
once	TRBV28	.	TRBJ1-1	TGTGCCAGCAGTTTTTCGGGGAGCACTGAAGCTTTCTTT	CASSFSGSTEAFF
.	TRBV28	.	TRBJ2-2	TGTGCCAGCAGTTTAACGGGCTACGATCCGAACACCGGGGAGCTGTTTTTT	CASSLTGYDPNTGELFF
.	TRBV29-1	TRBD1	TRBJ2-7	TGCAGCGCCACCGGGACAGGAATCTACGAGCAGTACTTC	CSATGTGIYEQYF
.	TRBV19	.	TRBJ1-2	TGTGCCAGTAGTCTGCTTGGCGGGGAGCTACATTATGGCTACACCTTC	CASSLLGGELHYGYTF
.	TRBV7-9	.	TRBJ2-1	TGTGCCAGCAGCCCTCCGGGACCCAACAATGAGCAGTTCTTC	CASSPPGPNNEQFF
once	TRBV5-6	TRBD1	TRBJ2-3	TGTGCCAGCAGCTCCGGGACAGACACAGATACGCAGTATTTT	CASSSGTDTDTQYF
.	TRBV16	.	TRBJ2-7	TGTGCCAGCAGCAGGGCCTACGAGCAGTACTTC	CASSRAYEQYF
.	TRBV19	.	TRBJ2-7	TGTGCCAGTAGTATACAGGGAAGGTACGAGCAGTACTTC	CASSIQGRYEQYF
.	TRBV28	.	TRBJ2-7	TGTGCCACCCGCCTCAGGGAGCGCCCTTTATACTACGAGCAGTACTTC	CATRLRERPLYYEQYF
.	TRBV5-1	.	TRBJ2-7	TGCGCCAGCAGCTTGGACGGCTACTACGAGCAGTACTTC	CASSLDGYYEQYF
.	TRBV7-8	.	TRBJ1-1	TGTGCCAGCAGCTTAGGTGTGGATCCTGAAGCTTTCTTT	CASSLGVDPEAFF
.	TRBV7-9	.	TRBJ1-2	TGTGCCAGCAGCTTAGGGGAACCAGGGGCATATGGCTACACCTTC	CASSLGEPGAYGYTF
.	TRBV13	.	TRBJ2-5	TGTGCCAGCAGCCCCCGGGACCCTTCGAGGGAGACCCAGTACTTC	CASSPRDPSRETQYF
once	TRBV7-9	.	TRBJ2-1	TGTGCCAGCAGCTTAGCGTTGCCGTACAATGAGCAGTTCTTC	CASSLALPYNEQFF